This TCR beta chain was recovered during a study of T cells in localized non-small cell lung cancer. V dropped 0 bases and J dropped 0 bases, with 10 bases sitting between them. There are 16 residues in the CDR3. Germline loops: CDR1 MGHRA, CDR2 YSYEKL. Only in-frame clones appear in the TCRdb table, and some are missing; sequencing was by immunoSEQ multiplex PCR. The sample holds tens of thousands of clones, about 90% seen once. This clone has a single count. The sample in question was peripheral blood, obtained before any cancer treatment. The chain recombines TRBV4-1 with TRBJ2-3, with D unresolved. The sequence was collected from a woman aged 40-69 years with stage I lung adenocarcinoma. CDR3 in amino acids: CASSQDSGSSTDTQYF. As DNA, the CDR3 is TGCGCCAGCAGCCAAGATTCGGGTTCTAGCACAGATACGCAGTATTTT.